Each of the 21 T cell receptor beta chains below was sequenced from the same sample in a study of blood T cell repertoires in COVID-19. Using immunoSEQ multiplex PCR, the repertoire was profiled, and TCRdb retains in-frame clones only, with some absent. Of 280,000 or so clones in the sample, 88% were seen once. The specimen sequenced was peripheral blood. The receptors shown here come from a woman in her twenties or thirties who had recovered from COVID-19.

This chain links TRBV4-1 with TRBJ2-7; 10 positions match TRBD1. The CDR3 has 15 residues. Germline V gene data show CDR1 as MGHRA and CDR2 as YSYEKL. Germline trimming cut 7 bases from V and 0 bases from J; bases unmatched to any gene: 6. For the CDR3, the DNA is TGCGCCAGCACTCTCGGGGACAGGGGCTCCTACGAGCAGTACTTC. The encoded protein is CASTLGDRGSYEQYF.

This clone counts as hyperexpanded. V gene TRBV28 combines with J gene TRBJ2-7; D possibly corresponds to TRBD1 (7 bases). The CDR3 loop spans 13 amino acids. CDR1 is MDHEN, CDR2 SYDVKM, per germline. The V gene lost 7 bases and the J gene lost 2 bases, with 12 bases spanning the gap. This CDR3 is CASKGGGTYEQYF. CDR3 bases: TGTGCCAGCAAAGGAGGGGGCACCTACGAGCAGTACTTC.

J is TRBJ1-2 and V is TRBV19; 7 bases map to TRBD1. In germline, CDR1 is LNHDA, CDR2 SQIVND (reference sequence). The CDR3 length is 14 residues. After removal of 8 bases from V and 5 bases from J, the junction contained 11 bases not matched to a gene. The DNA for the CDR3 is TGTGCCAGTCTCTCGGGGACAGAAGATTATGGCTACACCTTC. Translation gives CASLSGTEDYGYTF.

The chain is built from TRBV7-2 and TRBJ1-5, with D possibly TRBD1 on 6 matching bases. Germline CDR1 reads SGHTA; CDR2 reads FQGNSA. The CDR3 loop spans 15 amino acids. Between the trimmed V and J ends, which lost 5 bases and 0 bases, there was a span of 11 bases. This CDR3 is CASSLTGHSNQPQHF. The CDR3 DNA follows: TGTGCCAGCAGCCTGACAGGACATAGCAATCAGCCCCAGCATTTT.

This sequence joins TRBV2 and TRBJ1-5; possible D gene TRBD1, 6 bases. Looked up from germline, CDR1 is SNHLY and CDR2 is FYNNEI. This CDR3 has 16 residues. The V gene lost 7 bases and the J gene lost 4 bases, with 20 bases spanning the gap. The CDR3 sequence is CASKKLQGTGNQPQHF. The CDR3 nucleotides read TGTGCCAGCAAAAAATTACAGGGAACGGGAAATCAGCCCCAGCATTTT.

This clone was recorded once. This chain connects TRBV29-1 to TRBJ1-2, with 10 nucleotides matching TRBD1. The V segment lost 3 bases and the J segment 2 bases; nucleotides outside the gene matches: 0. Germline assignment: CDR1 SQVTM and CDR2 ANQGSEA. The length of the CDR3 is 13 residues. The CDR3 reads CSVETGGNYGYTF. The CDR3 region has the DNA TGCAGCGTTGAGACAGGGGGCAACTATGGCTACACCTTC.

This clone was picked up one time. The chain has TRBV6-2 or TRBV6-3 and TRBJ1-5, with 8 bases aligning to TRBD1. The CDR3 contains 15 residues. V was clipped by 7 bases and J by 8 bases; unmatched bases: 13. Germline V gives CDR1 MNHEY, CDR2 SVGEGT. CDR3 in amino acids: CASNYGQGLWEPQHF. In nucleotides, the CDR3 is TGTGCCAGCAATTATGGACAGGGACTTTGGGAGCCCCAGCATTTT.

This chain links TRBV7-8 with TRBJ1-5; D is unclear. CDR1 is SGHVS and CDR2 is FQNEAQ in the germline V gene. V dropped 5 bases and J dropped 6 bases, with 17 bases sitting between them. CDR3 size: 15 residues. The CDR3: CASSNRVGRSQPQHF. As DNA, the CDR3 is TGTGCCAGCAGCAACCGAGTGGGCCGTAGTCAGCCCCAGCATTTT.

The chain joins TRBV6-5 to TRBJ2-5; TRBD1 matches at 8 bases. The CDR3 loop spans 14 amino acids. In germline, CDR1 is MNHEY, CDR2 SVGAGI. V lost 7 bases and J lost 5; bases outside the gene matches: 9. Here the CDR3 DNA reads TGTGCCAGCACGAGGACAGGGAGGTGGGAGACCCAGTACTTC. Translated: CASTRTGRWETQYF.

The CDR3 sequence is CASSVSLGDQPQHF. CDR3 nucleotides: TGTGCCAGCAGTGTGAGTCTGGGAGATCAGCCCCAGCATTTT. The chain recombines TRBV2 with TRBJ1-5; D is unclear. This CDR3 comprises 14 residues. V shed 4 bases and J shed 5 bases, with 12 bases lying between them. Germline CDR1 is SNHLY and CDR2 is FYNNEI.

The rearrangement uses TRBV12-3 or TRBV12-4 and TRBJ1-2; D is undetermined. This CDR3 has 13 amino acids. Between the trimmed V and J ends, which lost 6 bases and 4 bases, there was a span of 12 bases. The CDR3 coding sequence is TGTGCCAGCAGCCCTATTGAAACCTATGGCTACACCTTC. It codes for CASSPIETYGYTF.

Only a few counts were recorded for this clone. V is TRBV3-1 (or the pseudogene TRBV3-2) and J is TRBJ2-5; D unresolved. CDR1 and CDR2 from the germline V gene are LGHDT and YNNKEL (reference sequence). This CDR3 has 15 residues. The V gene lost 0 bases and the J gene lost 1 base, with 9 bases spanning the gap. CDR3 in amino acids: CASSQDPSGQETQYF. The CDR3 nucleotides read TGTGCCAGCAGCCAAGATCCCTCGGGCCAAGAGACCCAGTACTTC.

The chain recombines TRBV2 with TRBJ1-1; D may be TRBD1 (5 bases). The CDR3 length is 13 residues. From germline, CDR1 is SNHLY and CDR2 FYNNEI. V lost 6 bases and J 0 bases, leaving 8 bases between the germline ends. CDR3 bases: TGTGCCAGCAGGACAGAGATGAACACTGAAGCTTTCTTT. This gives the protein CASRTEMNTEAFF.

The rearrangement uses TRBV7-3 and TRBJ2-3, with D tentatively TRBD2 (6 bases). Germline V CDR1 and CDR2: SGHTA, FQGTGA. The CDR3 is 14 amino acids. The V end lost 2 bases, the J end lost 5 bases, and 11 bases lay between the germline ends. CDR3 in DNA: TGTGCCAGCAGCTTAGGCCAGGGACTAGATACGCAGTATTTT. Amino acids: CASSLGQGLDTQYF.

The chain couples TRBV9 to TRBJ1-2; a weak D match, TRBD1 (6 bases). The V end was cut by 4 bases, the J end by 1 base, with 23 bases between. The CDR3 has 18 amino acids. The germline gives CDR1 SGDLS, CDR2 YYNGEE. The CDR3 DNA follows: TGTGCCAGCAGCTTAAACTCACAGGGTGATATAGATAACTATGGCTACACCTTC. It is translated as CASSLNSQGDIDNYGYTF.

In its sample, this clone was seen once. The rearrangement uses TRBV5-4 and TRBJ1-6, with 8 bases identical to TRBD1. After removal of 0 bases from V and 1 base from J, the junction contained 3 bases not matched to a gene. The CDR3 is 17 residues long. Germline V gene lookup returns CDR1 SGHNT and CDR2 YYREEE (reference sequence). CDR3 region: CASSLGRDRSYNSPLHF. The CDR3 DNA reads as TGTGCCAGCAGCTTGGGGAGGGACAGGTCCTATAATTCACCCCTCCACTTT.

The rearrangement links TRBV4-2 to TRBJ2-5, with D possibly being TRBD2 (5 bases). The germline gives CDR1 LGHNA, CDR2 YNFKEQ. The ends were cut back, 0 bases at V and 5 bases at J, with 13 bases in the middle. This CDR3 is 15 amino acids long. The CDR3 sequence: CASSQDQAVWETQYF. The CDR3 DNA reads as TGTGCCAGCAGCCAAGATCAAGCGGTATGGGAGACCCAGTACTTC.

The J gene is TRBJ2-3, the V gene TRBV3-1 (or the pseudogene TRBV3-2), with no clear D. CDR3 length: 13 amino acids. CDR1 and CDR2 from the germline V gene are LGHDT and YNNKEL (reference sequence). The V gene lost 4 bases and the J gene lost 2 bases, with 7 bases spanning the gap. CDR3 nucleotides: TGTGCCAGCAGCCCGTCTTCCACAGATACGCAGTATTTT. It encodes CASSPSSTDTQYF.

The J gene is TRBJ1-2, the V gene TRBV6-2 or TRBV6-3, with no clear D. The germline V gene encodes CDR1 MNHEY and CDR2 SVGEGT. CDR3 length: 17 amino acids. Trimming took 0 bases from V and 4 from J, leaving 18 bases between them. This CDR3 is CASSYSSMEGLAYGYTF. DNA for the CDR3: TGTGCCAGCAGTTACTCGAGTATGGAGGGATTGGCCTATGGCTACACCTTC.

The chain recombines TRBV27 with TRBJ2-1; TRBD2 matches 8 bases. The CDR3 covers 15 residues. Germline V gene sequence: CDR1 MNHEY, CDR2 SMNVEV (reference sequence). Germline trimming cut 2 bases from V and 2 bases from J; bases unmatched to any gene: 2. CDR3 DNA sequence: TGTGCCAGCAGTTTAAGCGGGGGACCCTACAATGAGCAGTTCTTC. This gives the protein CASSLSGGPYNEQFF.

This chain links TRBV7-6 with TRBJ1-2; 10 bases fit TRBD1. The CDR3 spans 15 residues. V shed 0 bases and J 7 bases; nucleotides not matched to a gene: 5. Germline values: CDR1 SGHVS, CDR2 FNYEAQ. The CDR3 loop is CASSLADRGSGGYTF. The CDR3 nucleotides read TGTGCCAGCAGCTTAGCGGACAGGGGGTCTGGTGGCTACACCTTC. The full variable domain, rest sourced from reference TRBV7-6 and TRBJ1-2, is GAGVSQSPRYKVTKRGQDVALRCDPISGHVSLYWYRQALGQGPEFLTYFNYEAQQDKSGLPNDRFSAERPEGSISTLTIQRTEQRDSAMYRCASSLADRGSGGYTFGSGTRLTVV.